The T cell receptor beta chain under discussion was sequenced for a study of cytomegalovirus exposure and HLA in healthy donors (dated by TCRdb to about 2017). At the level of the whole study: According to an earlier analysis of several hundred of the donors, 200 million or so T cells yielded 120 million or so unique TCR beta sequences and 276 Gb of sequence data. Among some 400 genotyped donors of the cohort, an average of 235,054 unique TCR beta nucleotide sequences were sequenced per donor, 15% to 20% of them non-productive. High-throughput TCR immunosequencing, statistical association of individual TCRs with disease status, and machine learning were combined to predict cytomegalovirus infection status. In a later analysis, previously published TCR beta repertoires from 600 to 850 donors were re-analyzed and high-resolution HLA genotyping was added so that TCR occurrence patterns could be studied. Class I and class II HLA loci were covered by the typing at four-digit resolution. An earlier analysis of around 640 of the donors used high-throughput TCR beta sequencing to judge whether each TCR beta V gene segment behaved as functional or pseudogenic. Donor age, sex, ethnicity and CMV serostatus were compiled alongside the repertoire data. The T cell repertoires of 670 or so subjects were profiled by immunosequencing and related to cytomegalovirus serostatus. A separate validation cohort of roughly 120 different subjects was used in addition to the approximately 610-subject first cohort. The later analysis used no new phenotypic data to find candidate immune exposures, relying instead on TCR beta sequences and their occurrence across donors. Roughly 300 gigabases of sequencing data and tens of millions of unique TCR sequences were included in an early release covering 550 to 650 HLA-typed donors. Typing coverage varied by locus: 629-630 donors for A, B, C, DRB1 and DQB1; roughly 560 for DQA1; about 590 for DPA1; 400 to 480 for DPB1. Among the approximately 400 genotyped donors, approximately 76% belonged to the genetic ancestry cluster associated with self-reported Caucasian donors. Five DR-DQ haplotypes were handled as single units for association and clustering because linkage in the cohort was strong. The study was designed to test whether signatures of past pathogen exposure could be identified by cataloging public T cell receptors. In a later genetic analysis, genome-wide SNP genotypes for about 55% of the 666 donors were used, and that subset was treated as a discovery cohort. Every repertoire in the discovery cohort had been generated on one and the same sequencing platform.

Libraries came from the immunoSEQ multiplex PCR assay. For the multiplex PCR, a mixture combining 60 forward primers for TCR Vbeta segments and 13 reverse primers for TCR Jbeta segments was used. The CDR3 region of rearranged TCR beta genes was amplified from genomic DNA by a multiplex PCR assay. The Illumina HiSeq System was used to sequence the amplified TCR beta libraries as 87-base-pair reads. Turning to the authors' computational methods: A later analysis tallied about 77 million unique TCR beta chains across the 650 to 750 repertoires, and roughly 11 million of those chains were shared by two or more donors. Raw reads were error-corrected and collapsed into unique sequences with a nearest-neighbor algorithm that merged closely related sequences to remove PCR and sequencing errors. To assign V, D and J gene segments, CDR3 sequences were aligned to IMGT reference sequences. Each retained sequence needed at least a six-nucleotide match to both a V gene segment and a J gene segment. A rearrangement counted as productive if the CDR3 had no stop codons and remained in frame with V and J, and every other rearrangement counted as non-productive. CDR3 was defined by IMGT convention, running from the second conserved V-encoded cysteine to the conserved J-encoded phenylalanine. The earlier analysis of some 600 of the donors excluded sequences that lacked an unambiguous match to a single V gene segment. In an earlier analysis of a few hundred of the donors, a V segment was called functional when productive rearrangements were above 56.7%, and segregating when the standard deviation between donors exceeded 5%. A statistical classification framework was developed to diagnose cytomegalovirus status using the catalog of TCR beta chain sequences. In a later analysis, TCR nucleotide sequences were compared against IMGT/GENE-DB human TR gene sequences so that V and J genes could be assigned. A later analysis assigned CDR3 sequences and most-parsimonious VDJ recombination scenarios with the TCRdist pipeline. In a later analysis, each TCR beta chain was defined by its CDR3 amino acid sequence together with its V-gene family, and reads without a unique V-gene family were excluded. To address suspected cross-contamination and a sequencing artifact, a later analysis removed under 600 highly shared, low-generation-probability nucleotide sequences. In a later analysis, a clonal expansion index was calculated for each public chain from normalized within-repertoire ranks of inferred template counts. In a later analysis, generation probabilities were computed with a VDJ recombination model fitted to out-of-frame rearrangements, and the resulting probabilities were checked against IGoR. A later analysis scored TCR-TCR, TCR-HLA and TCR-CMV co-occurrence with hypergeometric tests, applying a repertoire-size bias correction to TCR pairs. In a later analysis, false discovery rates were estimated by permuting HLA or CMV assignments 20 times. A later analysis grouped co-occurring TCRs with DBSCAN, adding TCRdist sequence similarity when clustering within HLA-allele-positive subsets. For co-occurrence clustering, repertoires with fewer than 30,000 or more than 120,000 public chains were excluded, along with a handful of repertoires with anomalous nucleotide sharing. Not all clones reach the TCRdb copy of this immuneACCESS table, which keeps in-frame sequences only. Checked studies attribute under half of the gap to unresolved V genes and leave the rest unexplained. The V and J calls and the clone size are those of that table, but D and trimming were determined from the DNA. Present in this sample are under 200,000 clones, approximately 72% of which were seen just once. The biggest ten clones account for 2% to 3% of the sample.

The cohort consisted of 670 or so healthy bone marrow donors. At the time of sampling, every cohort member was nominally healthy, though immune exposures that went unrecorded were likely present. The donor was CMV seronegative and was included in the group of 352 seronegative cohort members. Every donor gave a peripheral blood sample, and the peripheral blood mononuclear cells from that sample were used for TCR beta sequencing. The Qiagen DNeasy Blood Extraction Kit was used to extract genomic DNA from the blood cell samples. Comment on this clone: Its antigen specificity is not known. Within one base of it there is no much larger clone, and no base qualities were kept.

Results the study describes overall, beyond this receptor: Immune exposure information for the cohort was limited to CMV serostatus. When HLA alleles, especially DR and DQ, strongly co-occurred, attributing TCR associations to individual alleles was difficult. Because counts were too low, roughly 18 rarely observed V segments, including chromosome 9 orphons, were left out of the earlier analysis of about 500 of the donors. In a later analysis, HLA-associated TCR beta chains were found to be more clonally expanded and to have lower generation probabilities than equally common non-associated chains. Linkage disequilibrium might explain the correlated functional status among segregating V segments, but an unknown experimental factor could not be excluded. While some public TCRs were present in many individuals, most TCR sequences turned up only very rarely across donors. Broadly in line with IMGT annotations, most TCR beta V segments showed up in productive rearrangements about 90% or about 30% of the time in an earlier analysis of 450 to 750 of the donors. The presence/absence analyses assumed that sequencing depth was roughly uniform across donors, and that assumption may not be true. Most CMV-associated TCR beta chains appeared to be HLA-restricted in a later analysis, and the HLA associations seemed to be driven largely by CMV exposure. A cluster of highly shared sequence variants was judged likely to represent a technical artifact of the sequencing pipeline. Specific HLA alleles were associated with some 15,000 TCR beta sequences at a false discovery rate of 0.05 in a later analysis. Cytomegalovirus status was reported to be diagnosed by the classifier with high specificity and sensitivity in both the original and validation cohorts. A later genetic analysis associated a missense DCLRE1C variant with V-gene and J-gene trimming of TCR beta chains, and an independent cohort replicated the association. In this cohort, only TCR beta chains were sequenced, and detectable features were limited by the absence of alpha or paired-chain data. According to the authors, the approach could potentially be generalized to other disease states and immunological phenotypes. A total of fewer than 200 TCR beta chains were listed by the study as associated with cytomegalovirus. Several of the top co-occurrence clusters appeared to be linked to parvovirus B19, influenza, CMV and Epstein-Barr virus, according to a later analysis. A later genetic analysis reported fewer N-insertions in productive TCRs among donors in an Asian-associated ancestry cluster than the roughly 620-donor mean. A few of the identified cytomegalovirus-associated TCR beta chains were confirmed in vitro to be specific for cytomegalovirus antigens. According to a later analysis, TCR association rates differed among HLA loci, with DRB1 alleles showing the most associated TCRs and HLA-C alleles showing the fewest. HLA typing was unavailable for some donors at each locus, so association tests used only the typed subset. A further reported finding was that TCR beta sequences accurately predicted the HLA-A and HLA-B alleles for most subjects in the first cohort. The 87-base-pair reads could not distinguish some IMGT-functional V segments, including TRBV6-2 and TRBV6-3, so those segments were excluded.

V is pruned by 4 bases and J by 3 bases, leaving 4 bases of the junction without a gene match. From cysteine to phenylalanine, the CDR3 is 14 amino acids long. Just the 42-base CDR3 DNA is kept, in frame starting at base 1. The germline V gene (reference sequence) specifies SGHNT as CDR1 and YYREEE as CDR2. The TCR sequence derives from a female donor in good health and CMV-seronegative. The sequence links TRBV5-4 to TRBJ1-1, with 9 bases in between that match TRBD1. Sequencing was done on a sample of PBMCs. CDR3 loop: CASSPGQGYTEAFF. The DNA sequence is TGTGCCAGCAGCCCAGGACAGGGGTACACTGAAGCTTTCTTT.